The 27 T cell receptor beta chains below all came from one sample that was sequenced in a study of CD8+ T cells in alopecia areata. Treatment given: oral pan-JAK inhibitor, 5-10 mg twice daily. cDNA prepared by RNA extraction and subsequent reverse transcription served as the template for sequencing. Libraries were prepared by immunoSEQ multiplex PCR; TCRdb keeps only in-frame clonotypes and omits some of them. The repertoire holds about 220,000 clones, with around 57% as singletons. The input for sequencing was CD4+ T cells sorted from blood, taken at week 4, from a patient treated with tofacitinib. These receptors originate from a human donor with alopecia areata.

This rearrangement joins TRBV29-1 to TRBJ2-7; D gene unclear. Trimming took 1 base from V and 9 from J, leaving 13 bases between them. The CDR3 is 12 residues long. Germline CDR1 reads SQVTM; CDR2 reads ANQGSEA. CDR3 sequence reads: CSVEGEKIGQYF. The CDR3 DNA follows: TGCAGCGTTGAAGGAGAGAAAATAGGGCAGTACTTC.

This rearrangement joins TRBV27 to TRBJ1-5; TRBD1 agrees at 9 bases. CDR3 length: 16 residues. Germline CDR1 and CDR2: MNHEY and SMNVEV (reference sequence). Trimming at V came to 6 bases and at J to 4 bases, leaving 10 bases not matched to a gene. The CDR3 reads CASSPGDRVTNQPQHF. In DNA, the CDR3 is TGTGCCAGCAGCCCGGGGGACAGGGTGACAAATCAGCCCCAGCATTTT.

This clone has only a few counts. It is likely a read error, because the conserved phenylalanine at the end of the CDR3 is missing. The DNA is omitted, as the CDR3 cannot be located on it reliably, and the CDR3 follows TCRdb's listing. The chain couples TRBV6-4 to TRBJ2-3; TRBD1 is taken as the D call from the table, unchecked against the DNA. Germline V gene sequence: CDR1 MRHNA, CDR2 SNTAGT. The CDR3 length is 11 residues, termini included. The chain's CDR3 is CASRTPNNREL.

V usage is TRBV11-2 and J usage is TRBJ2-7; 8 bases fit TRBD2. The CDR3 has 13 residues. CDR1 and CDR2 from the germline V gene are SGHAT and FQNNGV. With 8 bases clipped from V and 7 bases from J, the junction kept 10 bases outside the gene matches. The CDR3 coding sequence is TGTGCCAGCGCGGCGGGGGGCGCGGGGGAGCAGTACTTC. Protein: CASAAGGAGEQYF.

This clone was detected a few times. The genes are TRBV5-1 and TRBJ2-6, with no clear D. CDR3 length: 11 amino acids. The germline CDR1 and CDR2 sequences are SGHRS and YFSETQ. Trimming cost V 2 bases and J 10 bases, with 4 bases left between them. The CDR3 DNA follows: TGCGCCAGCAGCTTAAGAAACGTCCTGACTTTC. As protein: CASSLRNVLTF.

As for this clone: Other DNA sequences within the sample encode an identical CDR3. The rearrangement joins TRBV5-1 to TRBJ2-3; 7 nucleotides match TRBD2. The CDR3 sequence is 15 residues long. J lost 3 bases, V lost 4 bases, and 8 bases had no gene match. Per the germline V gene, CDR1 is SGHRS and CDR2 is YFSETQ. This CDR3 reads CASSLRGLPTDTQYF. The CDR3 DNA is TGCGCCAGCAGCCTTAGGGGACTACCAACAGATACGCAGTATTTT.

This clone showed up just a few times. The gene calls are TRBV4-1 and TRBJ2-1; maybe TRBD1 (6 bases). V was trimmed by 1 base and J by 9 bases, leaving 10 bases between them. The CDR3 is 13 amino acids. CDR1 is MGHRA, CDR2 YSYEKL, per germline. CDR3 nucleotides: TGCGCCAGCAGCCAAGTAGGGGGTGGTGAGCAGTTCTTC. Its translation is CASSQVGGGEQFF.

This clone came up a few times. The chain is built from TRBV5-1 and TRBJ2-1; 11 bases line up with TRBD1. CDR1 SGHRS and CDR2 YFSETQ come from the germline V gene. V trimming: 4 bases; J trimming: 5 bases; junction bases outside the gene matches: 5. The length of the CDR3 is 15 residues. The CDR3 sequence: CASSQRDRGNNEQFF. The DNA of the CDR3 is TGCGCCAGCAGCCAGAGGGACAGGGGGAACAATGAGCAGTTCTTC.

The CDR3 sequence is CASTLPGGDEQYF. CDR3 sequence (DNA): TGTGCCAGCACCCTCCCAGGGGGGGACGAGCAGTACTTC. The chain joins TRBV13 to TRBJ2-7; tentatively, D is TRBD1 or TRBD2 (7 bases each). Trimming pared 7 bases from V and 5 bases from J, leaving 15 bases between. Germline values: CDR1 PRHDT, CDR2 FYEKMQ (reference sequence). This CDR3 has 13 residues.

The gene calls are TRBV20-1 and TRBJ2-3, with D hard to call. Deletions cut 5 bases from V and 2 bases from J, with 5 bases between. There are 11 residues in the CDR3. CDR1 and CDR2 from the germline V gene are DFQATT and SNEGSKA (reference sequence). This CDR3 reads CSARLTDTQYF. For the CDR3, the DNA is TGCAGTGCTCGTCTCACAGATACGCAGTATTTT.

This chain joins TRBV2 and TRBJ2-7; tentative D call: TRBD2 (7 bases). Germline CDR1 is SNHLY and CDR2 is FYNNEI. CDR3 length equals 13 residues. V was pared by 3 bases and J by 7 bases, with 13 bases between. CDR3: CASSDSGGGEQYF. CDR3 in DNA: TGTGCCAGCAGTGATTCGGGGGGCGGTGAGCAGTACTTC. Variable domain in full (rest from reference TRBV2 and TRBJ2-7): EPEVTQTPSHQVTQMGQEVILRCVPISNHLYFYWYRQILGQKVEFLVSFYNNEISEKSEIFDDQFSVERPDGSNFTLKIRSTKLEDSAMYFCASSDSGGGEQYFGPGTRLTVT.

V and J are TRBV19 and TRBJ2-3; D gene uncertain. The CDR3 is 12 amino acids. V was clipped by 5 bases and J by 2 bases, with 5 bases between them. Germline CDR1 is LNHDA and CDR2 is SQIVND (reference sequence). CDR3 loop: CASSAVTDTQYF. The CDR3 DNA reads TGTGCCAGTAGTGCGGTCACAGATACGCAGTATTTT.

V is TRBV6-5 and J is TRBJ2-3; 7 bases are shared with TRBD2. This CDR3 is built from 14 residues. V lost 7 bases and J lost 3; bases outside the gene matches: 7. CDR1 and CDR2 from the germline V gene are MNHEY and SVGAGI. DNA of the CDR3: TGTGCCAGCACCGGGGGGTACGCTACAGATACGCAGTATTTT. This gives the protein CASTGGYATDTQYF.

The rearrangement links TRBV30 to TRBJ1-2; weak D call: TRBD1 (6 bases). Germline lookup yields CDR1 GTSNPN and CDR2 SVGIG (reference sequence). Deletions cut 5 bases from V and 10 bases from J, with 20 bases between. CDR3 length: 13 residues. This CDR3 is CAWSNRVFGSYTF. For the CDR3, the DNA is TGTGCCTGGTCCAACAGGGTTTTCGGCTCCTACACCTTC.

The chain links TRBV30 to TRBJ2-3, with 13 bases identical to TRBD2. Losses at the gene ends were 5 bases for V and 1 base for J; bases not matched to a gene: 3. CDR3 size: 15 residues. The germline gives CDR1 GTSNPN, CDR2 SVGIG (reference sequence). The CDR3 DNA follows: TGTGCCTGGGGACTAGCGGGGGCCCGCACAGATACGCAGTATTTT. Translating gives CAWGLAGARTDTQYF.

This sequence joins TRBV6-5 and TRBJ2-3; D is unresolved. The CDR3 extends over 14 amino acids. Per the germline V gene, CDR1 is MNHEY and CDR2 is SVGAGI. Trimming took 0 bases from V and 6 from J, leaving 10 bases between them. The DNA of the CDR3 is TGTGCCAGCAGTTACTCCCTCTTAGTGGATACGCAGTATTTT. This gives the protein CASSYSLLVDTQYF.

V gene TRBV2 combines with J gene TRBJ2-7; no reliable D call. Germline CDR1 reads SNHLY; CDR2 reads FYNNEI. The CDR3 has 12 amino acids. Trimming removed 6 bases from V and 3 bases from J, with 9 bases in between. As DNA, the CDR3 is TGTGCCAGCAGGGCAACTGGCTACGAGCAGTACTTC. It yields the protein CASRATGYEQYF.

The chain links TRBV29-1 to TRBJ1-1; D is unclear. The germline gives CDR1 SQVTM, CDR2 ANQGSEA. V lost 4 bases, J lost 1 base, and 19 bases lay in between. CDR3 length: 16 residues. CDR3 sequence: CSVVLRQRRSNTEAFF. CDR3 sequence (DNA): TGCAGCGTTGTTTTGCGGCAGAGAAGGTCGAACACTGAAGCTTTCTTT.

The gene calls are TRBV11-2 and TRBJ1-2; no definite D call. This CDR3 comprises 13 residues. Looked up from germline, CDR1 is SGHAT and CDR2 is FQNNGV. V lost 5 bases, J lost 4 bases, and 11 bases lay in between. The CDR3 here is CASSPVRSYGYTF. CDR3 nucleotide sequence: TGTGCCAGCAGCCCCGTCCGGAGCTATGGCTACACCTTC. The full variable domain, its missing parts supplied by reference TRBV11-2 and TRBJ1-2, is EAGVAQSPRYKIIEKRQSVAFWCNPISGHATLYWYQQILGQGPKLLIQFQNNGVVDDSQLPKDRFSAERLKGVDSTLKIQPAKLEDSAVYLCASSPVRSYGYTFGSGTRLTVV.

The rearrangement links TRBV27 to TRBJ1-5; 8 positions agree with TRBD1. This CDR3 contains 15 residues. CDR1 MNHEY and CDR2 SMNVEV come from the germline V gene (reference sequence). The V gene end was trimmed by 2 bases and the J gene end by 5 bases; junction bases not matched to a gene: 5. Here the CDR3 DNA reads TGTGCCAGCAGTTTACGACAGGGGCTGTATCAGCCCCAGCATTTT. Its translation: CASSLRQGLYQPQHF.

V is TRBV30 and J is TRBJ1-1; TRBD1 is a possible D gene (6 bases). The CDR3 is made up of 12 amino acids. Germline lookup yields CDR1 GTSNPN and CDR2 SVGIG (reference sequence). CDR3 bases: TGTGCTGGGGGCCGGGAGAACACTGAAGCTTTCTTT. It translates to CAGGRENTEAFF.

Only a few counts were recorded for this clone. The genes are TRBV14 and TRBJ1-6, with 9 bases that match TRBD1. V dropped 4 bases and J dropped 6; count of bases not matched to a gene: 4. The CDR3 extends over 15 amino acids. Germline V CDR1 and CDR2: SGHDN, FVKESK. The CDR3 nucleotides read TGTGCCAGCAGCCGAGAACAGGGGGCTAATTCACCCCTCCACTTT. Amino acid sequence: CASSREQGANSPLHF.

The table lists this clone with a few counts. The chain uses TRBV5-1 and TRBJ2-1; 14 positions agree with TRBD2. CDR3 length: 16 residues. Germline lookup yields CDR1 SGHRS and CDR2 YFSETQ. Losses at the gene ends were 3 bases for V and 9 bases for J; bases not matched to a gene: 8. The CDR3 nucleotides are TGCGCCAGCAGCTCGGGACTAGCGGGGGCCCGGGGTGAGCAGTTCTTC. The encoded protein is CASSSGLAGARGEQFF.

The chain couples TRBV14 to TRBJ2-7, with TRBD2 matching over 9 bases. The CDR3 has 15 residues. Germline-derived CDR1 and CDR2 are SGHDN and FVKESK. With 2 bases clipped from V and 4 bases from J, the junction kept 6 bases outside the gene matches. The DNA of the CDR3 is TGTGCCAGCAGCCAACAGCGGGGGGCAGGGTACGAGCAGTACTTC. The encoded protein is CASSQQRGAGYEQYF.

CDR3: CSVEKTSTDTQYF. CDR3 sequence (DNA): TGCAGCGTGGAAAAAACTAGCACAGATACGCAGTATTTT. The chain joins TRBV29-1 to TRBJ2-3; D is unresolved. Germline values: CDR1 SQVTM, CDR2 ANQGSEA. The V gene lost 6 bases and the J gene lost 0 bases, with 10 bases spanning the gap. This CDR3 contains 13 residues.

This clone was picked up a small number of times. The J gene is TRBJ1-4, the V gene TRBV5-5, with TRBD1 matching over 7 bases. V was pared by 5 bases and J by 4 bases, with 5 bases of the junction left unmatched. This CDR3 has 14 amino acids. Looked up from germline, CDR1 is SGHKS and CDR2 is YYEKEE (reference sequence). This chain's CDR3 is CASSSGTVNEKLFF. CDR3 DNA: TGTGCCAGCAGTTCCGGGACAGTTAATGAAAAACTGTTTTTT.

The CDR3 DNA reads as TGCGCCAGCAGCCAAGATTTCCCGCTCTGGGGGGCCCGCAACGGGGAGCTGTTTTTT. Its translation: CASSQDFPLWGARNGELFF. The rearrangement joins TRBV4-3 to TRBJ2-2; perhaps D is TRBD1 or TRBD2 (6 bases each). The CDR3 is 19 residues long. V lost 0 bases and J lost 7, with 24 bases in between. CDR1 is LGHNA, CDR2 YSLEER, per germline.